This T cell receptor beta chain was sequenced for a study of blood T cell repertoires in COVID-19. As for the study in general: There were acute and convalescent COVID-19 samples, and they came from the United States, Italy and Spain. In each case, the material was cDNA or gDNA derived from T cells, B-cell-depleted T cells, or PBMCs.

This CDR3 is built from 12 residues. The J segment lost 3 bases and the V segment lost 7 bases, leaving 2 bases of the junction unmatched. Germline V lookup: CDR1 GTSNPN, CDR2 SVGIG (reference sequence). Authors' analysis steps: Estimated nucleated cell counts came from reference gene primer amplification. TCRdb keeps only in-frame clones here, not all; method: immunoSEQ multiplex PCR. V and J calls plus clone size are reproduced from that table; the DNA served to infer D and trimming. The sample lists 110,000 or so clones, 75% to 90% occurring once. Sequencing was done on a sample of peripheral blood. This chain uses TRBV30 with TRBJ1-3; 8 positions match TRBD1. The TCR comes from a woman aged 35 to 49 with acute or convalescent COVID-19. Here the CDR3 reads CASTGGGNTIYF. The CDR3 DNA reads TGTGCCTCTACAGGGGGTGGAAACACCATATATTTT.